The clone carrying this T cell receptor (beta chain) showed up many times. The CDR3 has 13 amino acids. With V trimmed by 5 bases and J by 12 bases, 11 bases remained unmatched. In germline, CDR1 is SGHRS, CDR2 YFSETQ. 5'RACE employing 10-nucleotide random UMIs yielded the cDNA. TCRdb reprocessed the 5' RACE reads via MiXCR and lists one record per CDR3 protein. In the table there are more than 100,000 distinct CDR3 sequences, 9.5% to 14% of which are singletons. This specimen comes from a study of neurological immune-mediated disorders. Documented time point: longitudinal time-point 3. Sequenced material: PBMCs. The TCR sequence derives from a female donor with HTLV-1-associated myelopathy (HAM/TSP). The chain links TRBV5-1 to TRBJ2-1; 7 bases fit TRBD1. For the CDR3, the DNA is TGCGCCAGCAGGCTGACAGGGAAGGGTGCGCAGTTCTTC. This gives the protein CASRLTGKGAQFF.